Listed below are T cell receptor beta chains from one sample, sequenced in a study of long-term antiretroviral therapy in people with HIV. TCRdb's table, derived via immunoSEQ multiplex PCR, lists solely in-frame clones and lacks some. Here the sample spans 25,000 or so clones, over 75% being singletons. The sample was unsorted PBMCs, taken 0.5 years after starting antiretroviral therapy. The receptor source for this set is a woman younger than 35 with HIV. CDR3s include the opening cysteine and the closing phenylalanine or tryptophan.

v_gene: TRBV19
j_gene: TRBJ2-7
CDR3aa: CASSLTSGPTYEQYF

v_gene: TRBV7-3
j_gene: TRBJ2-1
CDR3aa: CASSATGNSYNEQFF

v_gene: TRBV18
j_gene: TRBJ1-5
CDR3aa: CASSKESQPQHF

v_gene: TRBV6-1
j_gene: TRBJ2-2
CDR3aa: CASEGVLRGTGELFF

v_gene: TRBV28
j_gene: TRBJ2-7
CDR3aa: CASSLGYEQYF

v_gene: TRBV19
j_gene: TRBJ2-3
CDR3aa: CASSPSVGRTDTQYF

v_gene: TRBV7-9
j_gene: TRBJ1-1
CDR3aa: CASSAQGAGGTEAFF

v_gene: TRBV15
j_gene: TRBJ1-3
CDR3aa: CATSRGQGSGNTIYF

v_gene: TRBV5-5
j_gene: TRBJ1-2
CDR3aa: CASSLVGRTALYGYTF

v_gene: TRBV6-5
j_gene: TRBJ1-4
CDR3aa: CASSPPGEKLFF

v_gene: TRBV9
j_gene: TRBJ1-2
CDR3aa: CASSETSGRNYGYTF

v_gene: TRBV19
j_gene: TRBJ1-1
CDR3aa: CASSILGAGDTEAFF

v_gene: TRBV10-1
j_gene: TRBJ2-2
CDR3aa: CASSLPGRHHGELFF

v_gene: TRBV6-1
j_gene: TRBJ2-2
CDR3aa: CASKAALGSTGELFF

v_gene: TRBV7-9
j_gene: TRBJ2-1
CDR3aa: CASSQRTGVDEQFF

v_gene: TRBV7-9
j_gene: .
CDR3aa: CASSLEKFGYEQYF

v_gene: TRBV7-9
j_gene: TRBJ1-1
CDR3aa: CASRATPGQNTEAFF

v_gene: TRBV7-2
j_gene: TRBJ2-3
CDR3aa: CASSLVSGRPNTDTQYF

v_gene: TRBV5-1
j_gene: TRBJ2-1
CDR3aa: CASSRGLAAYNEQFF

v_gene: TRBV4-3
j_gene: TRBJ2-3
CDR3aa: CASSQVGIDTQYF

v_gene: TRBV21-1
j_gene: TRBJ2-7
CDR3aa: CASSRGPGMNEQYF

v_gene: TRBV28
j_gene: TRBJ1-2
CDR3aa: CASIVGTGDGYTF

v_gene: TRBV19
j_gene: TRBJ2-6
CDR3aa: CASSGFPGQSSGANVLTF

v_gene: TRBV7-9
j_gene: TRBJ2-7
CDR3aa: CASSLVDSGIREQYF

v_gene: TRBV5-1
j_gene: TRBJ1-4
CDR3aa: CASSPGGEGEKLFF

v_gene: TRBV5-1
j_gene: TRBJ1-4
CDR3aa: CASSLAPLATNEKLFF

v_gene: TRBV6-1
j_gene: TRBJ1-4
CDR3aa: CASSSLDEKLFF

v_gene: TRBV19
j_gene: TRBJ2-2
CDR3aa: CASSLSPRILTGELFF

v_gene: TRBV29-1
j_gene: TRBJ2-3
CDR3aa: CSVWVGDRDKDTQYF

v_gene: TRBV4-1
j_gene: TRBJ2-1
CDR3aa: CASSHNYRDRNYNEQFF

v_gene: TRBV9
j_gene: TRBJ2-7
CDR3aa: CASSPIAGGPGEQYF

v_gene: TRBV11-3
j_gene: TRBJ2-1
CDR3aa: CASSLGTATYNEQFF

v_gene: TRBV7-9
j_gene: TRBJ2-5
CDR3aa: CASSSPLGFQETQYF

v_gene: TRBV4-2
j_gene: TRBJ2-1
CDR3aa: CASSQEIQREGWSSYNEQFF

v_gene: TRBV7-9
j_gene: TRBJ2-7
CDR3aa: CASSHGGNTYEQYF